Presented here are 22 T cell receptor beta chains from one specimen sequenced in a study of post-analysis software for immune sequencing data (dated by TCRdb to about 2015). Library construction relied on PCR. Sequencing instrument: Illumina HiSeq 2500. To reduce PCR and sequencing biases, unique molecular identifiers were incorporated into the TCR beta cDNA libraries. TCRdb applied fastp at Q25 and MiXCR to the public reads, then kept only in-frame beta chains. Entries that share a CDR3 protein sequence are merged under the most common genes and DNA. The sample table holds about half a million distinct CDR3 sequences, of which 34% were seen once. 4.5% to 7.5% of the sample rests with the top ten. Overall study results and their limits: Significantly higher frequencies in patients than in controls were found for roughly five TRBV segments, including TRBV5-6, TRBV5-1 and TRBV20-1.

For these receptors, no antigen is known. The sequencing input was blood. The receptors here all came from a girl younger than 18 with multiple sclerosis.

This clonotype was seen once. The V and J genes are TRBV4-1 and TRBJ2-5; D is ambiguous. Germline loops: CDR1 MGHRA, CDR2 YSYEKL. The CDR3 sequence is 13 residues long. With 1 base removed from V and 5 bases from J, the gap between germline ends came to 8 bases. The DNA of the CDR3 is TGCGCCAGCAGCCAAGGAATTACTGAGACCCAGTACTTC. This codes for CASSQGITETQYF.

The gene calls are TRBV7-2 and TRBJ2-7; no definite D call. Germline V gene lookup returns CDR1 SGHTA and CDR2 FQGNSA. The CDR3 length is 13 residues. The V end was cut by 3 bases, the J end by 2 bases, with 8 bases between. The chain's CDR3 is CASSLTAPYEQYF. CDR3 coding DNA: TGTGCCAGCAGCTTGACGGCCCCCTACGAGCAGTACTTC.

As to this clonotype: At one boundary the junction diverges from the germline segment, which might be a read error. J is TRBJ1-4 and V is TRBV12-3 or TRBV12-4; TRBD1 is a possible D gene (5 bases). There are 14 residues in the CDR3. The CDR3 loop is CASRSEQANEKPFF. CDR3 nucleotides: TGTGCCAGCAGAAGTGAACAGGCTAATGAAAAACCGTTTTTT.

This chain connects TRBV27 to TRBJ2-5; 8 positions agree with TRBD2. The CDR3 spans 15 residues. The trim removed 6 bases at V and 5 bases at J, leaving 11 bases unmatched. Germline CDR1 reads MNHEY; CDR2 reads SMNVEV (reference sequence). The CDR3 is CASRSSGTRRETQYF. Written as DNA, the CDR3 is TGTGCCAGCAGAAGTTCCGGGACTAGGAGGGAGACCCAGTACTTC.

This rearrangement joins TRBV6-5 to TRBJ1-2; D unclear. Looked up from germline, CDR1 is MNHEY and CDR2 is SVGAGI. V gave up 0 bases and J gave up 2 bases, with 7 bases separating them. The CDR3 is 14 residues long. In DNA, the CDR3 is TGTGCCAGCAGTTACTCGGTGGAAAACTATGGCTACACCTTC. Protein product: CASSYSVENYGYTF.

The chain joins TRBV5-1 to TRBJ2-3, with 8 bases identical to TRBD1. V shed 0 bases, J shed 4 bases, and the junction held 7 bases outside the gene matches. Germline lookup yields CDR1 SGHRS and CDR2 YFSETQ. CDR3 length: 16 amino acids. This chain's CDR3 is CASSLGQGKFPDTQYF. For the CDR3, the DNA is TGCGCCAGCAGCTTGGGACAGGGGAAGTTCCCAGATACGCAGTATTTT.

This clonotype has more than one count but fewer than ten. The V and J genes are TRBV29-1 and TRBJ1-2, with 11 bases lining up with TRBD1. This CDR3 has 13 residues. J was trimmed by 5 bases and V by 3 bases; bases with no gene match: 2. The germline CDR1 and CDR2 sequences are SQVTM and ANQGSEA. CDR3: CSVEGQGEYGYTF. In nucleotides, the CDR3 is TGCAGCGTTGAGGGACAGGGGGAATATGGCTACACCTTC.

The rearrangement joins TRBV7-3 to TRBJ2-1, with 12 bases matching TRBD2. The V gene's germline CDR1 is SGHTA and CDR2 FQGTGA. The trim removed 0 bases at V and 0 bases at J, leaving 12 bases unmatched. This CDR3 region has 21 residues. The CDR3 sequence is CASSLTYGGLAGGPSYNEQFF. CDR3 nucleotide sequence: TGTGCCAGCAGCTTAACGTACGGGGGCCTAGCGGGGGGGCCCTCCTACAATGAGCAGTTCTTC.

There are many counts of this clonotype. The chain has TRBV29-1 and TRBJ2-7; perhaps TRBD2 as D (5 bases). V lost 3 bases to trimming and J lost 1 base, with 10 bases between them. The CDR3 consists of 13 residues. Germline V gives CDR1 SQVTM, CDR2 ANQGSEA. The CDR3 region has the DNA TGCAGCGTTGAGTATAGAGGGTCCTACGAGCAGTACTTC. As protein: CSVEYRGSYEQYF.

This chain connects TRBV28 to TRBJ1-2; D remains ambiguous. Germline values: CDR1 MDHEN, CDR2 SYDVKM. Trimming shortened V by 5 bases and J by 4 bases, and 11 bases separated the two germline ends. This CDR3 region has 13 residues. CDR3: CASSPDPSYGYTF. As DNA, the CDR3 is TGTGCCAGCAGTCCAGACCCCAGCTATGGCTACACCTTC.

The rearrangement joins TRBV2 to TRBJ1-2; the D is unclear. Germline V gene lookup returns CDR1 SNHLY and CDR2 FYNNEI. The CDR3 is 13 residues long. V lost 1 base, J lost 4 bases, and 7 bases lay in between. The CDR3 spells CASSEGLSYGYTF. The CDR3 nucleotides read TGTGCCAGCAGTGAAGGGCTCTCCTATGGCTACACCTTC.

V usage is TRBV20-1 and J usage is TRBJ2-5, with D unclear. V was pared by 1 base and J by 5 bases, with 8 bases between. Germline CDR1 reads DFQATT; CDR2 reads SNEGSKA (reference sequence). The CDR3 contains 12 residues. In DNA, the CDR3 is TGCAGTGCTAGAGGGGCGAGGGAGACCCAGTACTTC. Protein: CSARGARETQYF.

The CDR3 reads CASSVFAGRGTDTQYF. The CDR3 DNA reads TGTGCCAGCAGCGTTTTTGCGGGCCGAGGGACAGATACGCAGTATTTT. The V gene is TRBV9, the J gene TRBJ2-3; weak D call: TRBD2 (5 bases). The CDR3 is 16 amino acids. CDR1 SGDLS and CDR2 YYNGEE come from the germline V gene. Deletions cut 2 bases from V and 3 bases from J, with 16 bases between.

The V and J genes are TRBV9 and TRBJ2-5, with TRBD2 identical over 9 bases. After removal of 0 bases from V and 0 bases from J, the junction contained 9 bases not matched to a gene. CDR1 is SGDLS, CDR2 YYNGEE, per germline. The CDR3 is 18 residues long. This CDR3 reads CASSVDVSGGGYQETQYF. The CDR3 DNA sequence: TGTGCCAGCAGCGTAGATGTTAGCGGGGGTGGGTACCAAGAGACCCAGTACTTC.

The V and J genes are TRBV5-6 and TRBJ2-3; a weak D match, TRBD2 (5 bases). V shed 2 bases and J shed 6 bases, with 10 bases lying between them. Per the germline V gene, CDR1 is SGHDT and CDR2 is YYEEEE. The CDR3 spans 13 residues. The CDR3 DNA reads TGTGCCAGCAGCTTCGAGGGAGCCGATACGCAGTATTTT. This encodes CASSFEGADTQYF.

Only a few counts were recorded for this clonotype. The chain recombines TRBV27 with TRBJ2-1; TRBD2 matches at 9 bases. Per the germline V gene, CDR1 is MNHEY and CDR2 is SMNVEV (reference sequence). This CDR3 is 20 amino acids long. Trimming removed 6 bases from V and 3 bases from J; junction bases left unmatched: 21. CDR3 amino acids: CASSFPPRERGARYYNEQFF. CDR3 DNA: TGTGCCAGCAGCTTCCCTCCCAGGGAGCGGGGGGCCAGATACTACAATGAGCAGTTCTTC.

Here the CDR3 reads CASSLAKQGWREKLFF. The CDR3 DNA reads as TGTGCCAGCAGCTTAGCCAAGCAGGGATGGCGGGAAAAACTGTTTTTT. The chain carries TRBV7-6 and TRBJ1-4; perhaps TRBD1 as D (5 bases). CDR1 is SGHVS, CDR2 FNYEAQ, per germline. CDR3 size: 16 residues. Deletions cut 0 bases from V and 8 bases from J, with 16 bases between.

V usage is TRBV10-3 and J usage is TRBJ2-7; 9 nucleotides match TRBD2. Trimming took 5 bases from V and 0 from J; bases not matched to a gene: 8. CDR3 length: 16 amino acids. CDR1 is ENHRY and CDR2 is SYGVKD in the germline V gene. The CDR3 bases are TGTGCCATCAGTCGATTAGCGGGGGCGAGCTCCTACGAGCAGTACTTC. As protein: CAISRLAGASSYEQYF.

This clonotype showed up just a few times. This chain links TRBV29-1 with TRBJ2-4, with D tentatively TRBD1 (5 bases). The V end was cut by 4 bases, the J end by 0 bases, with 16 bases between. The V gene's germline CDR1 is SQVTM and CDR2 ANQGSEA. The CDR3 spans 16 residues. CDR3 loop: CSVGTDSAVAKNIQYF. In DNA form, the CDR3 reads TGCAGCGTTGGGACCGACAGTGCTGTAGCCAAAAACATTCAGTACTTC.

The genes are TRBV24-1 and TRBJ2-1; D assignment may be TRBD1 or TRBD2 (6 bases each). The V gene's germline CDR1 is KGHDR and CDR2 SFDVKD. V lost 10 bases, J lost 4 bases, and 22 bases lay in between. The CDR3 loop spans 16 amino acids. The CDR3 bases are TGTGCCACGGGATCGGGCAAGGGGGGCTTTTACAATGAGCAGTTCTTC. Protein product: CATGSGKGGFYNEQFF.

V and J are TRBV6-4 and TRBJ1-6, with D possibly TRBD1 on 5 matching bases. The CDR3 contains 19 residues. The germline gives CDR1 MRHNA, CDR2 SNTAGT. V lost 2 bases, J lost 2 bases, and 19 bases lay in between. The DNA for the CDR3 is TGTGCCAGCAGTGACGAAAACGTGGCAGGGTTAACCTATAATTCACCCCTCCACTTT. It encodes CASSDENVAGLTYNSPLHF.

The chain recombines TRBV10-3 with TRBJ2-3, with D unresolved. Germline V gene lookup returns CDR1 ENHRY and CDR2 SYGVKD. This CDR3 is built from 15 residues. Trimming removed 0 bases from V and 2 bases from J, with 9 bases in between. CDR3 nucleotide sequence: TGTGCCATCAGTGAGTCAACTTGGACCACAGATACGCAGTATTTT. Its translation is CAISESTWTTDTQYF.